The 20 T cell receptor beta chains below come from one sample, sequenced in a study of T cells after yellow fever vaccination. TCRdb re-analysed the 5' RACE reads in MiXCR, keeping a single row per CDR3 protein. The sample has roughly 250,000 distinct CDR3 sequences; 10% to 15% are singletons. This specimen consisted of CD4+ T cells sorted from PBMCs, obtained 45 days after the yellow fever booster vaccination. These receptors came from a man in his thirties or forties who received the YFV17D yellow fever vaccine.

J is TRBJ2-1 and V is TRBV4-3; TRBD2 matches at 8 bases. The CDR3 covers 16 residues. Looked up from germline, CDR1 is LGHNA and CDR2 is YSLEER. The J segment lost 7 bases and the V segment lost 3 bases, leaving 11 bases of the junction unmatched. For the CDR3, the DNA is TGCGCCAGCAGCCATGCCGGGGCTAGCGGGTTTAATGAGCAGTTCTTC. Translation: CASSHAGASGFNEQFF.

V is TRBV4-3 and J is TRBJ2-2; TRBD1 aligns across 9 bases. Trimming took 3 bases from V and 8 from J; bases not matched to a gene: 7. The length of the CDR3 is 15 residues. Germline assignment: CDR1 LGHNA and CDR2 YSLEER. Here the CDR3 DNA reads TGCGCCAGCAGCCACCTGGACAGGGGCGGGGGGGAGCTGTTTTTT. Translating gives CASSHLDRGGGELFF.

The chain links TRBV12-3 or TRBV12-4 to TRBJ2-3; the match to TRBD2 covers 16 bases. The CDR3 totals 15 residues. Germline trimming cut 6 bases from V and 4 bases from J; bases unmatched to any gene: 1. CDR3: CASRGLAGGPDTQYF. CDR3 coding DNA: TGTGCCAGCAGGGGACTAGCGGGAGGGCCAGATACGCAGTATTTT.

The chain employs TRBV28 and TRBJ2-7; TRBD1 agrees at 10 bases. This CDR3 has 13 amino acids. Germline-derived CDR1 and CDR2 are MDHEN and SYDVKM. As DNA, the CDR3 is TGTGCTACTAGACAGGGGGCCGGCTACGAGCAGTACTTC. Translated: CATRQGAGYEQYF.

The chain employs TRBV6-5 and TRBJ2-5; 11 nucleotides align to TRBD2. This CDR3 comprises 17 residues. Germline values: CDR1 MNHEY, CDR2 SVGAGI. After removal of 2 bases from V and 4 bases from J, the junction contained 9 bases not matched to a gene. This CDR3 reads CASSYQPPLAGGETQYF. The CDR3 region has the DNA TGTGCCAGCAGTTACCAACCACCTCTAGCGGGAGGAGAGACCCAGTACTTC.

This clonotype has a handful of counts. The genes are TRBV5-1 and TRBJ2-7; 10 bases align to TRBD2. The CDR3 sequence is 20 residues long. Germline CDR1 SGHRS, CDR2 YFSETQ. V dropped 3 bases and J dropped 1; count of bases not matched to a gene: 19. Here the CDR3 DNA reads TGCGCCAGCAGCTGGAGAGGACTAGCGGAATCTATCAGGGTATCCTACGAGCAGTACTTC. It codes for CASSWRGLAESIRVSYEQYF.

The rearrangement links TRBV7-6 to TRBJ1-3; unclear D gene. CDR3 length: 14 residues. Germline values: CDR1 SGHVS, CDR2 FNYEAQ. Trimming shortened V by 0 bases and J by 0 bases, and 3 bases separated the two germline ends. CDR3 sequence (DNA): TGTGCCAGCAGCTTAGCAAACTCTGGAAACACCATATATTTT. It encodes CASSLANSGNTIYF.

This chain links TRBV7-2 with TRBJ2-5; perhaps TRBD1 as D (6 bases). The germline V gene has CDR1 SGHTA and CDR2 FQGNSA. CDR3 length: 15 residues. The V end lost 1 base, the J end lost 1 base, and 10 bases lay between the germline ends. The CDR3 region is CASSLEWGLQETQYF. CDR3 nucleotides: TGTGCCAGCAGCTTAGAATGGGGGCTCCAAGAGACCCAGTACTTC.

This chain uses TRBV4-3 with TRBJ2-1, with D possibly TRBD2 on 6 matching bases. Germline V lookup: CDR1 LGHNA, CDR2 YSLEER. CDR3 size: 15 residues. V lost 1 base and J lost 1, with 8 bases in between. The CDR3 reads CASSQGTISYNEQFF. The CDR3 coding sequence is TGCGCCAGCAGCCAAGGGACTATTTCCTACAATGAGCAGTTCTTC.

The rearrangement uses TRBV20-1 and TRBJ2-3; the D call may be TRBD1 or TRBD2 (5 bases each). Germline V gene data show CDR1 as DFQATT and CDR2 as SNEGSKA (reference sequence). The V gene lost 2 bases and the J gene lost 6 bases, with 12 bases spanning the gap. This CDR3 contains 13 residues. CDR3 in amino acids: CSARSGPGDTQYF. DNA for the CDR3: TGCAGTGCTAGATCGGGACCTGGGGATACGCAGTATTTT.

V and J are TRBV20-1 and TRBJ1-2; D perhaps matches TRBD1 (6 bases). V lost 5 bases and J 14 bases, leaving 21 bases between the germline ends. The CDR3 runs 12 residues. Germline V gives CDR1 DFQATT, CDR2 SNEGSKA (reference sequence). The chain's CDR3 is CSAPARQALPTF. CDR3 nucleotide sequence: TGCAGTGCTCCCGCAAGACAGGCCCTCCCTACCTTC.

At least ten counts were recorded for this clonotype. CDR3 residues: CASSLLDRAKNIQYF. The CDR3, as DNA: TGTGCCAGCAGCTTACTCGACAGGGCCAAAAACATTCAGTACTTC. J is TRBJ2-4 and V is TRBV7-2; tentative D call: TRBD1 (6 bases). The CDR3 totals 15 residues. Trimming removed 2 bases from V and 1 base from J, with 9 bases in between. The germline CDR1 and CDR2 sequences are SGHTA and FQGNSA.

CDR3 nucleotide sequence: TGCGCCAGCAGCTTGTCAGCAAGCGACACCGGGGAGCTGTTTTTT. Encoded protein: CASSLSASDTGELFF. The V and J genes are TRBV5-1 and TRBJ2-2; D gene ambiguous. Trimming cost V 1 base and J 3 bases, with 10 bases left between them. Germline V gene data show CDR1 as SGHRS and CDR2 as YFSETQ. The CDR3 consists of 15 residues.

Many counts were recorded for this clonotype. The V and J genes are TRBV20-1 and TRBJ2-1, with 9 bases lining up with TRBD2. Germline assignment: CDR1 DFQATT and CDR2 SNEGSKA (reference sequence). Trimming at V came to 8 bases and at J to 10 bases, leaving 15 bases not matched to a gene. The CDR3 is made up of 14 amino acids. The CDR3 bases are TGCAGTATCAGGGGGGTTAGCGGGAGCTGGGAGCAGTTCTTC. It is translated as CSIRGVSGSWEQFF.

This clonotype appeared a few times. This sequence joins TRBV20-1 and TRBJ2-3; weak D call: TRBD1 (6 bases). Germline values: CDR1 DFQATT, CDR2 SNEGSKA (reference sequence). The CDR3 is 15 amino acids. Trimming took off 3 bases at V and 1 base at J, with 14 bases between the two ends. Here the CDR3 reads CSARKDSWGTDTQYF. DNA of the CDR3: TGCAGTGCTAGGAAGGACAGTTGGGGCACAGATACGCAGTATTTT.

This clonotype was counted only a few times. This chain uses TRBV7-8 with TRBJ1-5, with D perhaps matching TRBD1 (5 bases). Germline V gene data show CDR1 as SGHVS and CDR2 as FQNEAQ. The CDR3 extends over 13 amino acids. Trimming took 9 bases from V and 3 from J, leaving 12 bases between them. The CDR3 DNA follows: TGTGCCAGTGGGGCAGGGTTCAATCAGCCCCAGCATTTT. Amino acid sequence: CASGAGFNQPQHF.

J is TRBJ2-7 and V is TRBV5-5, with D possibly matching TRBD1 (6 bases). This CDR3 has 15 amino acids. Looked up from germline, CDR1 is SGHKS and CDR2 is YYEKEE (reference sequence). V was shortened by 0 bases and J by 2 bases, with 12 bases between the two germline ends. In nucleotides, the CDR3 is TGTGCCAGCAGCTTGGACGAGACAGGAGCCTACGAGCAGTACTTC. Amino acids: CASSLDETGAYEQYF.

This clonotype was recorded a few times. The genes are TRBV12-3 or TRBV12-4 and TRBJ2-2; D is undetermined. This CDR3 has 16 residues. Trimming took off 2 bases at V and 9 bases at J, with 19 bases between the two ends. DNA of the CDR3: TGTGCCAGCAGTTTAATCGGTCTGCACGGTCCCCGGGAGCTGTTTTTT. It specifies CASSLIGLHGPRELFF.

This sequence joins TRBV18 and TRBJ1-1, with D perhaps TRBD1 (5 bases). Germline V lookup: CDR1 KGHSH, CDR2 LQKENI. Trimming removed 4 bases at V and 2 bases at J, with 14 bases between. CDR3 length equals 15 residues. The CDR3 nucleotides read TGTGCCAGCTCACTTCAAAAGGGACCCAACACTGAAGCTTTCTTT. Translated, it gives CASSLQKGPNTEAFF.

This clonotype was counted between two and nine times. V gene TRBV7-2 combines with J gene TRBJ2-3, with TRBD2 identical over 7 bases. Germline values: CDR1 SGHTA, CDR2 FQGNSA. This CDR3 spans 15 amino acids. Unmatched junction bases numbered 7, after V lost 2 bases and J lost 5 bases. CDR3 sequence reads: CASSLWRESVDTQYF. DNA for the CDR3: TGTGCCAGCAGCTTATGGCGGGAGTCGGTAGATACGCAGTATTTT.